This T cell receptor beta chain was documented in a study of Ad26.COV2.S vaccination and SARS-CoV-2 variants. On the study more broadly: A COV1001 Ad26.COV2.S trial-arm participant provided the sample. Intramuscularly, Ad26.COV2.S was given either once or twice, 56 days apart.

Whole-study results and caveats: The study found similar non-spike TCR breadth in vaccine and placebo recipients.

The treatment: 15 to 20 received Ad26.COV2.S at low or high dose, single or two shots; 5 received placebo; per-sample allocation not given. Following the first vaccine or placebo injection, samples were taken on day 63. Donation was by an adult aged 18-55 years who was in Boston. Of note for this clone: The antigen remains undetermined.

TCRdb keeps only in-frame clones here, not all; method: immunoSEQ multiplex PCR. The sample consists of 350,000 to 500,000 clones, about 90% of them appearing once. This sequence originates from a person aged 18 to 59 who received the Ad26.COV2.S COVID-19 vaccine or a placebo. The sample consisted of peripheral blood, taken in a trial of Ad26.COV2.S vaccine versus placebo.

The DNA for the CDR3 is TGTGCCAGCAGTTCAGGGTATAATTCACCCCTCCACTTT. Amino acids: CASSSGYNSPLHF. This chain uses TRBV6-6 with TRBJ1-6; D perhaps matches TRBD1 (5 bases). The CDR3 is 13 residues long. CDR1 MNHNY and CDR2 SVGAGI come from the germline V gene (reference sequence). V lost 4 bases and J 4 bases, leaving 5 bases between the germline ends.